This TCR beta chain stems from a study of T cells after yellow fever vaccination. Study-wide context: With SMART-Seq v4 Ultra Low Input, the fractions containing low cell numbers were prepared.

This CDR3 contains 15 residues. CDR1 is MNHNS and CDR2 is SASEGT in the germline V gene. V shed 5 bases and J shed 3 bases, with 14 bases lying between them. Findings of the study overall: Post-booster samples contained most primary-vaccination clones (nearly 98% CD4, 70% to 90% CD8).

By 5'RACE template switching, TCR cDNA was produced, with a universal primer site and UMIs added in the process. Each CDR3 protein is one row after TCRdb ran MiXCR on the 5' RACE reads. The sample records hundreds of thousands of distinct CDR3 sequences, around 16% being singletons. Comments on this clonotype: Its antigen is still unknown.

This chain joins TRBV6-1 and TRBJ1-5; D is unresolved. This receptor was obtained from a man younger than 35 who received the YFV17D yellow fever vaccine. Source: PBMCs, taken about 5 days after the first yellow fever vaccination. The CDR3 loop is CASSPLDGYNQPQHF. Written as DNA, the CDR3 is TGTGCCAGCAGTCCCCTTGACGGATACAATCAGCCCCAGCATTTT.